These T cell receptor beta chains were read from a single sample in a study of blood T cell repertoires in COVID-19. Clones were sequenced by immunoSEQ multiplex PCR, and TCRdb holds only the in-frame ones, with some missing. This repertoire shows about 180,000 clones, 85% to 90% found once; its top ten account for approximately 2.1%. The sample comprised PBMCs or T cells enriched from blood (not recorded which). The receptors were sampled from a woman aged 40 to 50 with acute COVID-19. CDR3s leave out the opening cysteine and the closing phenylalanine or tryptophan.

J: TRBJ2-5; V: TRBV7-9; CDR3: ASSTALLGVGTQY
J: TRBJ2-1; V: TRBV19; CDR3: ASTSGGYNEQF
J: TRBJ2-1; V: TRBV6-1; CDR3: ASSGGTSGWSYNEQF
J: TRBJ1-3; V: TRBV6-5; CDR3: ASSYSQGERGNTIY
J: TRBJ2-3; V: TRBV5-1; CDR3: ASSSRTGGADTQY
J: TRBJ1-1; V: TRBV7-3; CDR3: ASSLYGGNTEAF
J: TRBJ1-1; V: TRBV28; CDR3: ASSLSFGQIMNTEAF
J: TRBJ1-1; V: TRBV9; CDR3: ASSVNTGSTEAF
J: TRBJ1-1; V: TRBV29-1; CDR3: SARTGGDTEAF
J: TRBJ2-3; V: TRBV9; CDR3: ASSVTPGLAGTDTQY
J: TRBJ1-4; V: TRBV11-2; CDR3: ASSPDGTGNEKLF
J: TRBJ1-2; V: TRBV19; CDR3: ASSTGTGVGYGYT
J: TRBJ1-2; V: TRBV29-1; CDR3: SVEDRQGRGYT
J: TRBJ1-2; V: TRBV5-1; CDR3: ASSLGEGSYGYT
J: TRBJ1-5; V: TRBV19; CDR3: ASSIGGGLRQDGNQPQH
J: TRBJ1-4; V: TRBV28; CDR3: ASAGEVANEKLF
J: TRBJ1-1; V: TRBV3-1/TRBV3-2; CDR3: ASSQLTANTEAF
J: TRBJ1-6; V: TRBV5-4; CDR3: ASSSGTGLRGSPLH
J: TRBJ1-5; V: TRBV2; CDR3: ASSAEQSSNQPQH
J: TRBJ1-1; V: TRBV20-1; CDR3: SASGQSEAF